This TCR beta chain is from a study of T-cell memory formation after mild COVID-19. Study-level points and caveats: SARS-CoV-2 specificity was not confirmed for second-wave clones peaking on day 37. Pre-infection memory held some responding clones, suggesting pre-existing cross-reactive T cells responded.

CDR3 size: 14 residues. The germline V gene has CDR1 SGHAT and CDR2 FQNNGV. The V gene lost 1 base and the J gene lost 5 bases, with 8 bases spanning the gap. Each CDR3 protein gets one entry after TCRdb re-called the 5' RACE reads with MiXCR. The sample lists tens of thousands of distinct CDR3 sequences, over 8.5% seen once, with 10% to 15% in the top ten. This clonotype occurred a few times. Its matching antigen is unknown. This sequence joins TRBV11-2 and TRBJ2-2; a possible D gene is TRBD1 (5 bases). Sequenced material: PBMCs or a T cell subset sorted from them (not recorded which). The TCR originated in an adult woman who had mild COVID-19 (a few samples of this study predate the infection). Cell type and time point are not known. The CDR3 sequence is CASSLAQGTGELFF. The CDR3 DNA is TGTGCCAGCAGCTTAGCCCAGGGAACCGGGGAGCTGTTTTTT.